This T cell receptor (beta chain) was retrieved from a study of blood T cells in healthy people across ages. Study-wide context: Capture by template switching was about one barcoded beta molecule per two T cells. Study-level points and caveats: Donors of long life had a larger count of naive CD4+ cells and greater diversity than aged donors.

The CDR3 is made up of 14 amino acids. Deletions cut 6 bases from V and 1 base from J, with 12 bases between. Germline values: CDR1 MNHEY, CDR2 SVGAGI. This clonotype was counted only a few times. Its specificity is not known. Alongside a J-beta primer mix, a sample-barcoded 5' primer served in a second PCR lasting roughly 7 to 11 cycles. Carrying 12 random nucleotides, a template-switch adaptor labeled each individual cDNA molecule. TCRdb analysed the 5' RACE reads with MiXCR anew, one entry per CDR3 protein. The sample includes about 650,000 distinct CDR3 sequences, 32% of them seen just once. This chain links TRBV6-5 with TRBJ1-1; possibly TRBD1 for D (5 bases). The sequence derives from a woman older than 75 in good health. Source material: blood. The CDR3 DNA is TGTGCCAGCAGCCCGGGACTTCGGAACACTGAAGCTTTCTTT. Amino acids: CASSPGLRNTEAFF.